Sequencing of this TCR beta chain was carried out in a study of blood T cells in healthy people across ages (dated by TCRdb to about 2015). About the full investigation: In model experiments, roughly one uniquely barcoded TCR beta cDNA molecule per two T cells was captured by template switching. To avoid experimental bias, donors of different ages were distributed randomly across sequencing lanes. Age-related changes in TCR beta repertoire diversity were measured in the study by deep sequencing normalized with unique cDNA molecular identifiers. The donors were split into four age groups: young (average 16 years), middle-aged (nearly 40), aged (62) and long-lived (roughly 88). The study analyzed two additional independent replicas of 1 million unique cDNA reads from the same blood draw for two donors, one aged 18 to 30 and one aged 80 or older.

There are a few counts of this clonotype. Its antigen is not yet known. This may arise from a read error, as a much more abundant clone is one base away. Overall study outcomes, separate from this receptor: As age increased, observed TCR beta diversity per million T cells dropped in a roughly linear way, and a significant reduction was already evident by age about 40. Conclusive comparison of naive and antigen-experienced compartments was prevented by the profiling of bulk unsorted PBMCs. A strong correlation was found between observed TCR beta diversity and the percentage of naive T cells measured by flow cytometry. Donor CMV infection status was unknown, potentially confounding age-related changes in expanded clonotypes. The long-lived group showed more naive CD4+ T cells, fewer expanded clones and increased TCR diversity than the aged group, suggesting age selection. Estimates of total diversity based on one million sequenced T cells were regarded as lower bounds and as underestimates.

Libraries were prepared through 5' RACE. Sequencing used an Illumina HiSeq 2500. A second PCR of 7 to 11 cycles was run with a J-beta primer mix and a sample-barcoded 5' primer. A unique molecular identifier was introduced onto each TCR beta cDNA molecule by a template-switch 5' adaptor carrying 12 random nucleotides. Each sample yielded at least 3 million CDR3-containing paired-end reads. First-strand cDNA synthesis was performed from all RNA using the Mint cDNA synthesis kit, with priming by a TRBC-specific oligonucleotide. All cDNA was treated with uracil-DNA glycosylase and then went through a first 18-cycle PCR with the universal primers M1SS and BC2_uni_R. The study's own analysis went as follows. For normalization, 1 million high-quality reads, each with a distinct molecular identifier, were randomly selected from each sample. Reads sharing molecular identifiers were discarded rather than binned into consensus sequences. MiTCR, set to a Q25 quality threshold and the strictest error-elimination algorithm, was used for CDR3 identification, clonotype clustering and error correction. Lower-bound total TCR beta diversity was estimated with a nonparametric unseen species model using Euler transformation. TCRdb reran the public reads through fastp at Q25 and MiXCR, keeping productive beta chains. Rows matching on CDR3 protein sequence are summarized as one entry with the most common DNA and genes. V and J calls and clone size were set by TCRdb, not the authors. Here the sample has 1.5 million to 2 million distinct CDR3 sequences; 28% occur a single time. The ten largest clones add up to roughly 8.2% of the sample.

The cysteine opens and the phenylalanine closes a CDR3 of 14 amino acids. Only the CDR3 part of the read is kept: 42 bases, read in frame from the first base. For CDR1 and CDR2, the germline V gene lists SGHRS and YFSETQ. The 39 donors, aged about 6 to 95 years, were systemically healthy Caucasian individuals from Russia. Each donor gave 8.5 to 10 milliliters of peripheral blood, collected into EDTA-treated Vacutainer tubes. PBMCs were isolated by Ficoll-Paque density-gradient centrifugation, with at least 6 million obtained per sample. Trizol reagent was used to extract total RNA from PBMCs, with at least 5 micrograms per sample. For every donor, flow cytometry on a PBMC aliquot measured the percentage of naive CD45RAhigh/CD27high T cells.

The origin of this receptor is a woman younger than 45 in good health. The V and J genes are TRBV5-1 and TRBJ1-4; no D gene call is confident. The sample comprised blood. The DNA reads as follows: TGCGCCAGCAGGTTAAGTGCAACTAATGAAAAACGGTTTTTT. This sequence encodes CASRLSATNEKRFF.